The 7 T cell receptor beta chains given below trace back to one sample, sequenced in a study of identical twins. TCRdb re-analysed the 5' RACE reads in MiXCR, keeping a single row per CDR3 protein. The data show 500,000 to 700,000 distinct CDR3 sequences, roughly 7.1% seen once. This sample also appeared in a second study, on yellow fever vaccine responses in identical twins.

The sequencing sample was made of PBMCs. The receptors derive from a woman aged 18 to 35 in good health.

This clonotype was seen a handful of times. V and J are TRBV6-1 and TRBJ2-7; D is possibly TRBD1 or TRBD2 (5 bases each). V lost 7 bases and J 0 bases, leaving 7 bases between the germline ends. The CDR3 is 12 amino acids. CDR1 and CDR2 (germline): MNHNS, SASEGT. CDR3 DNA sequence: TGTGCCAGCACTGGGACCTCCTACGAGCAGTACGTC. Encoded protein: CASTGTSYEQYV.

This clonotype showed up just a few times. V usage is TRBV9 and J usage is TRBJ1-6; perhaps TRBD1 as D (6 bases). The V end was cut by 1 base, the J end by 2 bases, with 13 bases between. The CDR3 covers 17 residues. Germline-derived CDR1 and CDR2 are SGDLS and YYNGEE. As DNA, the CDR3 is TGTGCCAGCAGCGTAACCTCACAGGGCACCTATAATTCACCCCTCCACTTT. Residues: CASSVTSQGTYNSPLHF.

V and J are TRBV11-1 and TRBJ2-2; 10 bases map to TRBD2. CDR3 length: 19 residues. Trimming took 4 bases from V and 2 from J; bases not matched to a gene: 13. Germline CDR1 SGHAT, CDR2 FQDESV (reference sequence). CDR3 protein: CASSSLGGAGGPNTGELFF. Here the CDR3 DNA reads TGTGCCAGCAGCTCCCTCGGAGGAGCGGGAGGGCCCAACACCGGGGAGCTGTTTTTT.

Many counts were recorded for this clonotype. The genes are TRBV12-3 or TRBV12-4 and TRBJ2-1; TRBD2 matches 12 bases. V lost 4 bases and J lost 9; bases outside the gene matches: 16. CDR3 length: 18 residues. The CDR3: CASSSGRTSGRKFGEQFF. The CDR3 DNA is TGTGCCAGCAGTTCCGGACGTACTAGCGGGAGGAAATTCGGTGAGCAGTTCTTC.

The table lists this clonotype with many counts. For the CDR3, the DNA is TGCGCCAGCAGCTTGAAAGGCGACGGGGTCACTGAAGCTTTCTTT. Its translation is CASSLKGDGVTEAFF. V usage is TRBV5-1 and J usage is TRBJ1-1; D remains ambiguous. The CDR3 contains 15 residues. CDR1 and CDR2 (germline): SGHRS, YFSETQ. Trimming stripped 1 base from V and 4 bases from J, with 14 bases between.

The chain links TRBV4-1 to TRBJ2-5, with D uncertain. The CDR3 has 16 amino acids. Per the germline V gene, CDR1 is MGHRA and CDR2 is YSYEKL. The ends were cut back, 0 bases at V and 3 bases at J, with 14 bases in the middle. The CDR3 protein is CASSQDMIVGEETQYF. The CDR3 coding sequence is TGCGCCAGCAGCCAAGATATGATAGTTGGTGAAGAGACCCAGTACTTC.

This clonotype was counted many times. The gene calls are TRBV20-1 and TRBJ2-1; 9 bases map to TRBD2. Trimming at V came to 0 bases and at J to 6 bases, leaving 9 bases not matched to a gene. The germline CDR1 and CDR2 sequences are DFQATT and SNEGSKA (reference sequence). This CDR3 spans 16 amino acids. This chain's CDR3 is CSARDPSGRHRNEQFF. CDR3 sequence (DNA): TGCAGTGCTAGAGATCCCAGCGGGAGGCACCGCAATGAGCAGTTCTTC.